This T cell receptor beta chain appears in the sequencing data of a study of T cell responses to AZD1222 COVID-19 vaccine. Germline loops: CDR1 SGHTA, CDR2 FQGTGA. The CDR3 spans 11 residues. The V end was cut by 2 bases, the J end by 11 bases, with 7 bases between. Libraries were prepared by immunoSEQ multiplex PCR; TCRdb keeps only in-frame clonotypes and omits some of them. The table has about 120,000 clones, about nine tenths seen once. The chain couples TRBV7-3 to TRBJ2-1; D might be TRBD1 or TRBD2, each matching 5 bases. The starting material was peripheral blood, obtained on day 0 of AZD1222 vaccination. The clonotype originates from an adult in good health. This chain's CDR3 is CASSLGGKQFF. The CDR3 region has the DNA TGTGCCAGCAGCTTAGGGGGAAAGCAGTTCTTC.